These T cell receptor beta chains were read from a single sample in a study of blood T cell repertoires in COVID-19. This table comes from immunoSEQ multiplex PCR, and its TCRdb copy is limited to in-frame clones, with some not included. The repertoire includes 90,000 to 120,000 clones, 90% to 95% of them detected once, and roughly 1.3% sits in the top ten. The sequenced sample was peripheral blood. The receptors were sampled from a young woman with acute or convalescent COVID-19. Each CDR3 is given with its conserved first and last residue. A D gene is named only where the DNA matches it firmly.

D gene	V gene	J gene	CDR3 protein	CDR3 DNA
TRBD2	TRBV9	TRBJ2-7	CASSVSSGVRYEQYF	TGTGCCAGCAGCGTATCTAGCGGGGTTCGCTACGAGCAGTACTTC
.	TRBV27	TRBJ2-1	CASSLGANEQFF	TGTGCCAGCAGTTTGGGAGCAAATGAGCAGTTCTTC
.	TRBV19	TRBJ1-5	CASTPSGMGANQPQHF	TGTGCCAGTACCCCGTCGGGGATGGGGGCCAATCAGCCCCAGCATTTT
TRBD1	TRBV19	TRBJ1-4	CASSPVDRGNEKLFF	TGTGCCAGTAGTCCAGTTGACAGGGGGAATGAAAAACTGTTTTTT
.	TRBV28	TRBJ1-5	CASSLTGLGNQPQHF	TGTGCCAGCAGTTTAACGGGTTTGGGCAATCAGCCCCAGCATTTT
TRBD1	TRBV19	TRBJ1-5	CASSPTGGNQPQHF	TGTGCCAGTAGCCCGACAGGGGGGAATCAGCCCCAGCATTTT
TRBD2	TRBV24-1	TRBJ2-1	CATSDASGTIPYNEQFF	TGTGCCACCAGTGATGCCTCTGGGACTATCCCTTACAATGAGCAGTTCTTC
.	TRBV28	TRBJ1-5	CASSTGNSNQPQHF	TGTGCCAGCAGCACCGGGAATAGCAATCAGCCCCAGCATTTT
TRBD1	TRBV5-4	TRBJ1-4	CASSTGQGRNEKLFF	TGTGCCAGCAGCACCGGACAGGGGCGTAATGAAAAACTGTTTTTT
.	TRBV11-3	TRBJ2-1	CASSPGAPGHNEQFF	TGTGCCAGCAGCCCGGGTGCCCCTGGCCACAATGAGCAGTTCTTC
TRBD1	TRBV16	TRBJ2-1	CASSLHRDRGQEGQFF	TGTGCCAGCAGCCTGCACCGGGACAGGGGGCAGGAGGGGCAGTTCTTC
TRBD2	TRBV7-3	TRBJ2-1	CASSLIWRGDYNEQFF	TGTGCCAGCAGCTTAATCTGGCGGGGGGATTACAATGAGCAGTTCTTC
.	TRBV7-8	TRBJ2-7	CASSKGLDRYEQYF	TGTGCCAGCAGCAAGGGGTTGGACCGCTACGAGCAGTACTTC
.	TRBV13	TRBJ1-6	CASSPGGVSGSSYNSPLHF	TGTGCCAGCAGCCCCGGTGGGGTCAGTGGGAGCTCCTATAATTCACCCCTCCACTTT
TRBD2	TRBV10-1	TRBJ2-2	CASRASGVTGELFF	TGCGCCAGCAGGGCTAGCGGGGTCACCGGGGAGCTGTTTTTT
TRBD1	TRBV19	TRBJ1-2	CATGNLDRGRGYTF	TGTGCCACAGGGAACCTCGACAGGGGAAGGGGCTACACCTTC
TRBD1	TRBV6-2/TRBV6-3	TRBJ1-1	CASSYVRGDTEAFF	TGTGCCAGCAGTTATGTCAGGGGGGACACTGAAGCTTTCTTT
TRBD2	TRBV2	TRBJ2-3	CASLTSGRAADTQYF	TGTGCCAGCCTTACTAGCGGGAGGGCCGCAGATACGCAGTATTTT
TRBD1	TRBV27	TRBJ1-6	CASSFGTGYSPLHF	TGTGCCAGCAGTTTTGGGACAGGGTACTCACCCCTCCACTTT
.	TRBV30	TRBJ1-1	CAWAPRGGAITEAFF	TGTGCCTGGGCCCCCCGCGGGGGCGCGATCACTGAAGCTTTCTTT
.	TRBV4-3	TRBJ1-2	CASSQASYDYGYTF	TGCGCCAGCAGCCAAGCGTCGTATGACTATGGCTACACCTTC
.	TRBV4-3	TRBJ2-3	CASSQDWAGSPDTQYF	TGCGCCAGCAGCCAAGATTGGGCGGGTAGCCCAGATACGCAGTATTTT